This TCR beta chain is from a study of read filtering for tumor transcriptome and immune sequencing. Molecular barcoded adaptors covering alpha/delta and beta/gamma chains were used on approximately 400 ng RNA. TCRdb fed the reads into MiXCR, producing one record per CDR3 protein. The sample holds nearly 60,000 distinct CDR3 sequences; 10% to 15% are singletons and the top ten take more than 15%. In its sample, this clonotype was seen many times. The CDR3 runs 15 residues. Trimming pared 0 bases from V and 3 bases from J, leaving 12 bases between. Looked up from germline, CDR1 is SGHRS and CDR2 is YFSETQ.

The TCR originated in a donor at least 40 years old with multiple myeloma. The specimen sequenced was a population of CD138-negative cells sorted from bone marrow. This rearrangement joins TRBV5-1 to TRBJ2-5, with D perhaps TRBD1 (6 bases). CDR3 nucleotides: TGCGCCAGCAGCTTGGACGGGACAACCAAAGAGACCCAGTACTTC. It is translated as CASSLDGTTKETQYF.